Sequencing of this T cell receptor beta chain was carried out in a study of T cell responses to AZD1222 COVID-19 vaccine. Looked up from germline, CDR1 is KGHSH and CDR2 is LQKENI. CDR3 length: 16 residues. The germline V and J ends were trimmed by 0 bases and 3 bases, with 14 bases remaining between them. Overall study results and limits: Nearly half of unique spike-specific TCRs reportedly avoided B.1.351 and B.1.1.7 mutated regions.

TCRdb keeps only in-frame clones here, not all; method: immunoSEQ multiplex PCR. Counted here are some 170,000 clones, approximately 90% occurring once; the ten biggest clones make up roughly 4%. A word on this clone: The antigen is unknown.

J is TRBJ1-1 and V is TRBV18, with D possibly being TRBD1 (5 bases). The starting material was peripheral blood, obtained 28 days after the second AZD1222 dose. The receptor comes from an adult who received the AZD1222 COVID-19 vaccine. CDR3 sequence reads: CASSPPGGVRDTEAFF. The CDR3 bases are TGTGCCAGCTCACCACCCGGGGGGGTTAGGGACACTGAAGCTTTCTTT. The whole variable domain, filled in from reference TRBV18 and TRBJ1-1, reads NAGVMQNPRHLVRRRGQEARLRCSPMKGHSHVYWYRQLPEEGLKFMVYLQKENIIDESGMPKERFSAEFPKEGPSILRIQQVVRGDSAAYFCASSPPGGVRDTEAFFGQGTRLTVV.